This T cell receptor beta chain was obtained from a study of OX40 agonist ivuxolimab in advanced cancers. Across the whole study: Patients were infused with ivuxolimab every 2 weeks at 0.01 to 10 mg/kg. Findings and caveats of the study: Expanded clones tended on average to be more numerous among CD8+ T cells than CD4+.

As regards this clone: What it binds is unknown.

This CDR3 region has 16 residues. V was pared by 1 base and J by 6 bases, with 8 bases of the junction left unmatched. The V gene's germline CDR1 is LGHNA and CDR2 YNFKEQ. The data were produced by immunoSEQ multiplex PCR, yet TCRdb's version contains in-frame clones alone and is incomplete. The sample carries 20,000 or so clones, 86% recorded once. The sequencing here drew on CD4+ or CD8+ T cells sorted from blood, taken in a trial of the OX40 agonist ivuxolimab. V is TRBV4-2 and J is TRBJ2-3; TRBD2 matches at 9 bases. The sequence was collected from an adult with an advanced solid tumor such as melanoma, head and neck, liver or kidney cancer. Here the CDR3 DNA reads TGTGCCAGCAGCCAAGTTGCCGGGACTAGCCACGATACGCAGTATTTT. This sequence encodes CASSQVAGTSHDTQYF.